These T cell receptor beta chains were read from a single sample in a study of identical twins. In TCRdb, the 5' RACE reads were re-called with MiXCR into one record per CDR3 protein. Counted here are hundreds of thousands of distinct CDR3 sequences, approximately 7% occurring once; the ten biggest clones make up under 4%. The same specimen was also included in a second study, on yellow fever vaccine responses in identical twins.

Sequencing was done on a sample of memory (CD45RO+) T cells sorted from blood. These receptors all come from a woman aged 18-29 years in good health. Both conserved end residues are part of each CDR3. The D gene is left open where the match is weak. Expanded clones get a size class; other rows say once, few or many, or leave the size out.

CDR3 protein: CASSPKDRVNGELFF
CDR3 DNA: TGTGCCAGCAGTCCCAAGGACAGGGTAAACGGGGAGCTGTTTTTT
D gene: TRBD1
V gene: TRBV27
clone size: .
J gene: TRBJ2-2

CDR3 protein: CASTSQANTGELFF
CDR3 DNA: TGTGCCAGCACGTCGCAGGCGAACACCGGGGAGCTGTTTTTT
D gene: .
V gene: TRBV7-9
clone size: many
J gene: TRBJ2-2

CDR3 protein: CASTLGTSGDYEQYF
CDR3 DNA: TGTGCCAGCACCCTGGGGACTAGCGGGGACTACGAGCAGTACTTC
D gene: TRBD2
V gene: TRBV12-3/TRBV12-4
clone size: many
J gene: TRBJ2-7

CDR3 protein: CASSLARVPQETQYF
CDR3 DNA: TGTGCCAGCAGTTTAGCGCGGGTGCCCCAAGAGACCCAGTACTTC
D gene: .
V gene: TRBV12-3/TRBV12-4
clone size: few
J gene: TRBJ2-5

CDR3 protein: CASRQGGGYGYTF
CDR3 DNA: TGTGCCAGCCGACAGGGAGGGGGTTATGGCTACACCTTC
D gene: TRBD1
V gene: TRBV2
clone size: many
J gene: TRBJ1-2

CDR3 protein: CASSYSVYQETQYF
CDR3 DNA: TGTGCCAGCAGTTACTCCGTCTACCAAGAGACCCAGTACTTC
D gene: .
V gene: TRBV6-5
clone size: .
J gene: TRBJ2-5

CDR3 protein: CSALGIIETQYF
CDR3 DNA: TGCAGTGCCCTAGGGATTATTGAGACCCAGTACTTC
D gene: .
V gene: TRBV20-1
clone size: .
J gene: TRBJ2-5

CDR3 protein: CASSYFGGFEAFF
CDR3 DNA: TGTGCCAGCAGTTACTTCGGGGGTTTTGAAGCTTTCTTT
D gene: .
V gene: TRBV6-2/TRBV6-3
clone size: many
J gene: TRBJ1-1

CDR3 protein: CASNRDYLTGELFF
CDR3 DNA: TGTGCCAGCAACCGGGACTACCTCACCGGGGAGCTGTTTTTT
D gene: TRBD2
V gene: TRBV2
clone size: .
J gene: TRBJ2-2

CDR3 protein: CASRQEVDINYGYTF
CDR3 DNA: TGTGCCAGCAGGCAAGAAGTAGACATCAACTATGGCTACACCTTC
D gene: .
V gene: TRBV2
clone size: few
J gene: TRBJ1-2

CDR3 protein: CASSQQRQGRTNYGYTF
CDR3 DNA: TGTGCCAGCAGTCAGCAGCGACAGGGGAGGACTAACTATGGCTACACCTTC
D gene: TRBD1
V gene: TRBV12-3/TRBV12-4
clone size: many
J gene: TRBJ1-2

CDR3 protein: CASSPALAASYNEQFF
CDR3 DNA: TGTGCCAGCAGCCCGGCCCTAGCTGCATCCTACAATGAGCAGTTCTTC
D gene: .
V gene: TRBV7-6
clone size: many
J gene: TRBJ2-1

CDR3 protein: CASSFRDSSYEQYF
CDR3 DNA: TGTGCCAGCAGTTTCCGGGATAGCTCCTACGAGCAGTACTTC
D gene: .
V gene: TRBV6-1
clone size: once
J gene: TRBJ2-7

CDR3 protein: CASSKGGLAGRTGELFF
CDR3 DNA: TGTGCCAGTAGCAAGGGGGGACTAGCGGGACGGACCGGGGAGCTGTTTTTT
D gene: TRBD2
V gene: TRBV19
clone size: few
J gene: TRBJ2-2

CDR3 protein: CASSQDHGSGGLNEQFF
CDR3 DNA: TGTGCCAGCAGCCAAGATCATGGGTCAGGGGGCCTTAATGAGCAGTTCTTC
D gene: TRBD1
V gene: TRBV3-1
clone size: few
J gene: TRBJ2-1

CDR3 protein: CASSEYTTPNDEQFF
CDR3 DNA: TGCGCCAGCAGTGAATACACTACCCCTAACGATGAGCAGTTCTTC
D gene: .
V gene: TRBV10-2
clone size: many
J gene: TRBJ2-1

CDR3 protein: CASHPGQDTGELFF
CDR3 DNA: TGCGCCAGCCATCCCGGGCAGGACACCGGGGAGCTGTTTTTT
D gene: .
V gene: TRBV5-1
clone size: many
J gene: TRBJ2-2

CDR3 protein: CASIKGRGGSRDEQFF
CDR3 DNA: TGTGCCAGCATCAAAGGGAGGGGCGGGAGTCGGGATGAGCAGTTCTTC
D gene: TRBD2
V gene: TRBV12-3/TRBV12-4
clone size: many
J gene: TRBJ2-1

CDR3 protein: CASSPRDSGRTQYF
CDR3 DNA: TGTGCCAGCAGCCCCCGGGACTCGGGTAGGACCCAGTACTTC
D gene: .
V gene: TRBV7-9
clone size: few
J gene: TRBJ2-5

CDR3 protein: CASRAGAGYEQYF
CDR3 DNA: TGTGCCTCAAGGGCAGGAGCTGGGTACGAGCAGTACTTC
D gene: .
V gene: TRBV7-2
clone size: few
J gene: TRBJ2-7

CDR3 protein: CASSLYPGGYTF
CDR3 DNA: TGTGCCAGCAGTTTATACCCTGGGGGCTACACCTTC
D gene: .
V gene: TRBV28
clone size: few
J gene: TRBJ1-2

CDR3 protein: CAISDIGGSTGELFF
CDR3 DNA: TGTGCCATCAGTGACATTGGCGGATCCACCGGGGAGCTGTTTTTT
D gene: .
V gene: TRBV10-3
clone size: .
J gene: TRBJ2-2

CDR3 protein: CSARDQTGGAFDYGYTF
CDR3 DNA: TGCAGTGCTAGAGACCAGACAGGGGGCGCTTTCGACTATGGCTACACCTTC
D gene: TRBD1
V gene: TRBV20-1
clone size: .
J gene: TRBJ1-2

CDR3 protein: CASSWRTARDTQYF
CDR3 DNA: TGTGCCAGCAGCTGGAGGACGGCCCGGGATACGCAGTATTTT
D gene: .
V gene: TRBV7-2
clone size: many
J gene: TRBJ2-3

CDR3 protein: CSASRGGWGGETQYF
CDR3 DNA: TGCAGTGCTAGCCGGGGGGGTTGGGGAGGGGAGACCCAGTACTTC
D gene: TRBD2
V gene: TRBV20-1
clone size: .
J gene: TRBJ2-5

CDR3 protein: CASSDGSIGRANYGYTF
CDR3 DNA: TGCGCCAGCAGCGACGGGTCAATAGGGAGAGCTAACTATGGCTACACCTTC
D gene: .
V gene: TRBV5-1
clone size: .
J gene: TRBJ1-2

CDR3 protein: CSVPAHLSYNEQFF
CDR3 DNA: TGCAGTGTGCCAGCCCACCTCTCCTACAATGAGCAGTTCTTC
D gene: .
V gene: TRBV20-1
clone size: .
J gene: TRBJ2-1

CDR3 protein: CSVGDRGYNQPQHF
CDR3 DNA: TGCAGCGTGGGAGATAGAGGGTATAATCAGCCCCAGCATTTT
D gene: .
V gene: TRBV29-1
clone size: many
J gene: TRBJ1-5

CDR3 protein: CAISVLGLAGRQETQYF
CDR3 DNA: TGTGCCATCAGTGTGCTAGGGCTAGCTGGGCGCCAAGAGACCCAGTACTTC
D gene: .
V gene: TRBV10-3
clone size: .
J gene: TRBJ2-5

CDR3 protein: CSASYLKGQSSGNTIYF
CDR3 DNA: TGCAGTGCTAGCTACCTTAAAGGACAGTCCTCTGGAAACACCATATATTTT
D gene: .
V gene: TRBV20-1
clone size: few
J gene: TRBJ1-3

CDR3 protein: CASSESGSGSPLHF
CDR3 DNA: TGCGCCAGCAGTGAGTCAGGGTCTGGCTCACCCCTCCACTTT
D gene: .
V gene: TRBV10-2
clone size: .
J gene: TRBJ1-6

CDR3 protein: CASSPGVTASFNNEQFF
CDR3 DNA: TGTGCCAGCAGTCCGGGGGTGACAGCTTCCTTTAACAATGAGCAGTTCTTC
D gene: .
V gene: TRBV2
clone size: few
J gene: TRBJ2-1

CDR3 protein: CASSEGFTGELFF
CDR3 DNA: TGTGCCAGCAGTGAGGGTTTCACCGGGGAGCTGTTTTTT
D gene: .
V gene: TRBV6-4
clone size: few
J gene: TRBJ2-2

CDR3 protein: CANGFRANNPETQYF
CDR3 DNA: TGTGCCAACGGCTTCAGGGCTAACAATCCAGAGACCCAGTACTTC
D gene: .
V gene: TRBV27
clone size: .
J gene: TRBJ2-5

CDR3 protein: CASSQDRGRQGSGNTIYF
CDR3 DNA: TGTGCCAGCAGCCAAGACAGGGGGAGACAGGGCTCAGGGAACACCATATATTTT
D gene: TRBD1
V gene: TRBV4-2
clone size: many
J gene: TRBJ1-3

CDR3 protein: CATSRQGNEQFF
CDR3 DNA: TGTGCCACCAGTCGGCAGGGGAATGAGCAGTTCTTC
D gene: .
V gene: TRBV15
clone size: many
J gene: TRBJ2-1

CDR3 protein: CASSHDREETQYF
CDR3 DNA: TGCGCCAGCAGCCACGACAGGGAGGAGACCCAGTACTTC
D gene: TRBD1
V gene: TRBV4-1
clone size: many
J gene: TRBJ2-5

CDR3 protein: CSVDPGGGGYTF
CDR3 DNA: TGCAGCGTTGACCCGGGCGGTGGTGGATACACCTTC
D gene: .
V gene: TRBV29-1
clone size: .
J gene: TRBJ1-2

CDR3 protein: CASSQVRPTHEQFF
CDR3 DNA: TGCGCCAGCAGCCAAGTACGACCGACACATGAGCAGTTCTTC
D gene: .
V gene: TRBV4-1
clone size: .
J gene: TRBJ2-1

CDR3 protein: CASSEVGVDRGTGELFF
CDR3 DNA: TGTGCCAGCAGTGAAGTGGGGGTGGACAGGGGCACCGGGGAGCTGTTTTTT
D gene: TRBD1
V gene: TRBV2
clone size: .
J gene: TRBJ2-2

CDR3 protein: CASGSTSGGFLYNEQFF
CDR3 DNA: TGCGCCAGCGGGTCAACTAGCGGGGGGTTCCTATACAATGAGCAGTTCTTC
D gene: TRBD2
V gene: TRBV10-2
clone size: many
J gene: TRBJ2-1

CDR3 protein: CASSQISDTQYF
CDR3 DNA: TGTGCCAGCAGTCAGATCTCAGATACGCAGTATTTT
D gene: .
V gene: TRBV6-6
clone size: .
J gene: TRBJ2-3

CDR3 protein: CASSLVAGGPKDTQYF
CDR3 DNA: TGCGCCAGCAGCTTAGTTGCGGGAGGCCCCAAAGATACGCAGTATTTT
D gene: TRBD2
V gene: TRBV4-1
clone size: .
J gene: TRBJ2-3

CDR3 protein: CSVAGGLELENYGYTF
CDR3 DNA: TGCAGCGTTGCGGGTGGACTGGAGTTGGAGAACTATGGCTACACCTTC
D gene: .
V gene: TRBV29-1
clone size: few
J gene: TRBJ1-2

CDR3 protein: CASSQYPTGSNTEAFF
CDR3 DNA: TGCGCCAGCAGCCAGTACCCTACAGGGTCGAACACTGAAGCTTTCTTT
D gene: .
V gene: TRBV4-1
clone size: .
J gene: TRBJ1-1

CDR3 protein: CASSLAGTAASPLHF
CDR3 DNA: TGTGCCAGCAGTTTAGCAGGGACAGCGGCGTCACCCCTCCACTTT
D gene: TRBD1
V gene: TRBV12-3/TRBV12-4
clone size: many
J gene: TRBJ1-6

CDR3 protein: CASSPSGRGEKLFF
CDR3 DNA: TGTGCCAGCAGCCCCTCAGGGAGAGGGGAAAAACTGTTTTTT
D gene: .
V gene: TRBV7-9
clone size: many
J gene: TRBJ1-4

CDR3 protein: CASSFGGTGRQETQYF
CDR3 DNA: TGTGCCAGCAGCTTCGGGGGGACAGGGCGCCAAGAGACCCAGTACTTC
D gene: TRBD1
V gene: TRBV5-5
clone size: .
J gene: TRBJ2-5

CDR3 protein: CATRMGGVGYTF
CDR3 DNA: TGTGCCACCAGGATGGGGGGAGTAGGCTACACCTTC
D gene: .
V gene: TRBV24-1
clone size: many
J gene: TRBJ1-2

CDR3 protein: CASSFGRGNTEAFF
CDR3 DNA: TGTGCCAGCAGTTTTGGCAGGGGGAACACTGAAGCTTTCTTT
D gene: .
V gene: TRBV12-3/TRBV12-4
clone size: many
J gene: TRBJ1-1

CDR3 protein: CASSEGGIATGELFF
CDR3 DNA: TGTGCCAGCAGTGAGGGGGGGATCGCCACCGGGGAGCTGTTTTTT
D gene: TRBD2
V gene: TRBV6-1
clone size: few
J gene: TRBJ2-2